Listed here are 5 T cell receptor beta chains from one sample, sequenced in a study of cytomegalovirus exposure and HLA in healthy donors. The PCR had 60 Vbeta and 13 Jbeta primers. Only in-frame clones appear in the TCRdb table, and some are missing; sequencing was by immunoSEQ multiplex PCR. The data hold about 150,000 clones, with over 80% observed a single time. Sequencing was carried out using PBMCs. The receptors shown here come from a male donor in good health and CMV-seronegative.

This clone was counted between two and nine times. V and J are TRBV5-1 and TRBJ2-1; 7 bases fit TRBD2. CDR3 size: 12 residues. Germline assignment: CDR1 SGHRS and CDR2 YFSETQ. The junction had 2 bases not matched to a gene; V was cut back by 4 bases and J by 7 bases. The CDR3 DNA reads as TGCGCCAGCAGCACGCGGGAGAATGAGCAGTTCTTC. Protein sequence: CASSTRENEQFF.

This clone was counted a few times. In DNA, the CDR3 is TGTGCCAGCACCTCCCGGACAGGGGGGAACTATGGCTACACCTTC. Translated, it gives CASTSRTGGNYGYTF. The rearrangement uses TRBV13 and TRBJ1-2, with TRBD1 matching over 10 bases. With 7 bases clipped from V and 2 bases from J, the junction kept 7 bases outside the gene matches. The CDR3 is 15 residues long. Germline V lookup: CDR1 PRHDT, CDR2 FYEKMQ (reference sequence).

As regards this clone: One end of the junction varies from germline; a read error may be responsible. J is TRBJ2-1 and V is TRBV19; 14 bases fit TRBD2. The CDR3 loop spans 15 amino acids. Germline assignment: CDR1 LNHDA and CDR2 SQIVND (reference sequence). The CDR3 spells CASRIGLAGGLEQFF. CDR3 nucleotide sequence: TGTGCCAGTAGGATAGGACTAGCGGGAGGTCTTGAGCAGTTCTTC.

The chain links TRBV7-2 to TRBJ1-2; D perhaps matches TRBD1 (5 bases). Trimming removed 5 bases from V and 4 bases from J, with 14 bases in between. Looked up from germline, CDR1 is SGHTA and CDR2 is FQGNSA. CDR3 length: 14 residues. CDR3 amino acids: CASSRPAGVYGYTF. In DNA form, the CDR3 reads TGTGCCAGCAGCCGACCGGCGGGGGTCTATGGCTACACCTTC.

This clone was found once. This chain connects TRBV5-1 to TRBJ2-7; D possibly corresponds to TRBD1 (6 bases). The length of the CDR3 is 13 residues. V dropped 2 bases and J dropped 6 bases, with 12 bases sitting between them. CDR1 is SGHRS, CDR2 YFSETQ, per germline. This CDR3 reads CASSFTGNVEQYF. In DNA form, the CDR3 reads TGCGCCAGCAGCTTTACAGGGAACGTCGAGCAGTACTTC.